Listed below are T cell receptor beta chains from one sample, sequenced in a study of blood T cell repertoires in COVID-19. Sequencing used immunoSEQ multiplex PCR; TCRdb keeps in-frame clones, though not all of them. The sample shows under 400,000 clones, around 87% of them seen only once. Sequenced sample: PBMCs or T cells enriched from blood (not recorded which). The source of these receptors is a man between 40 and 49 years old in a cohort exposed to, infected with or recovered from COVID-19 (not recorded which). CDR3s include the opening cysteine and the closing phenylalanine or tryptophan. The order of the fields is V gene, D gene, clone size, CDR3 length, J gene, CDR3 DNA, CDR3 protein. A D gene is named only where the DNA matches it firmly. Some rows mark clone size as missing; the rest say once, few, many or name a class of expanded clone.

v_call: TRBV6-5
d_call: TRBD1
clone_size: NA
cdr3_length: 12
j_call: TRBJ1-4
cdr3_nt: TGTGCCAGCAGAGAGGGACAGTACAAACTGTTTTTT
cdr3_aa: CASREGQYKLFF

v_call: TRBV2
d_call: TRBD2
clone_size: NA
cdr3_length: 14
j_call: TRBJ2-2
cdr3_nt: TGTGCCAGCAGTGGCGGGAGGGCCGCCGGGGAGCTGTTTTTT
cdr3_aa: CASSGGRAAGELFF

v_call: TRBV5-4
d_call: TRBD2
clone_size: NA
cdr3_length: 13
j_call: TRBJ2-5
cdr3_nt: TGTGCCAGCAGTTTAGCGGGAGGGGAGACCCAGTACTTC
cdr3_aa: CASSLAGGETQYF

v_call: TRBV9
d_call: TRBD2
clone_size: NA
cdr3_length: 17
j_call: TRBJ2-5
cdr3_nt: TGTGCCAGCAGCGTAGTTGGGGGACTAGCGGGCCGAGAGACCCAGTACTTC
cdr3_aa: CASSVVGGLAGRETQYF

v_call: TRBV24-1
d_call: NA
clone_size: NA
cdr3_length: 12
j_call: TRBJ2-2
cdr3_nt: TGTGCCACCAGTGATCGTCCCGGGGAGCTGTTTTTT
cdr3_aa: CATSDRPGELFF

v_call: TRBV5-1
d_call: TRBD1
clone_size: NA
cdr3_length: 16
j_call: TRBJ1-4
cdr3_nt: TGCGCCAGCAGCCCTTTACTGGGACAGGGAGGAGAAAAACTGTTTTTT
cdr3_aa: CASSPLLGQGGEKLFF

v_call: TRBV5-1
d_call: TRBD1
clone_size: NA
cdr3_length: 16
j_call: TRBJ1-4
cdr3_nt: TGCGCCAGCAGCGGGGGACAGGGGGCATCTAATGAAAAACTGTTTTTT
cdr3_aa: CASSGGQGASNEKLFF

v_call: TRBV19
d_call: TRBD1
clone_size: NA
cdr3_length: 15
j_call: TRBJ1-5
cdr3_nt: TGTGCCAGTAGTAACGACAGGGTACGGAATCAGCCCCAGCATTTT
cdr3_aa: CASSNDRVRNQPQHF

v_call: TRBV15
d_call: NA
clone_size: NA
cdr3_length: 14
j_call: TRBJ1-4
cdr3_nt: TGTGCCACCAGCAGAGATAGAACTAATGAAAAACTGTTTTTT
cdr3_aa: CATSRDRTNEKLFF

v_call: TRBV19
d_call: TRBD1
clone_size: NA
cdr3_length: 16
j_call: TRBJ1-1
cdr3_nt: TGTGCCAGTAACAAGGGGACAGGACGGGTGAACACTGAAGCTTTCTTT
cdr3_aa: CASNKGTGRVNTEAFF

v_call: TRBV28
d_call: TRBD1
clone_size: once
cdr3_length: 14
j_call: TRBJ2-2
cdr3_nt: TGTGCCACTTTAGACAGGGGGCTCACCGGGGAGCTGTTTTTT
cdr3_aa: CATLDRGLTGELFF

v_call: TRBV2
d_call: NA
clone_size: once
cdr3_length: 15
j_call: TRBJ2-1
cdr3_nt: TGTGCCAGCAGGAACTCGGGCTGGCGGGATTATGAGCAGTTCTTC
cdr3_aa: CASRNSGWRDYEQFF

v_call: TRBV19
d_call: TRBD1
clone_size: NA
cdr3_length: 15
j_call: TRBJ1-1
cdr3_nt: TGTGCCAGTAGTACTAACAGGGGGCTTAACACTGAAGCTTTCTTT
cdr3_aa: CASSTNRGLNTEAFF

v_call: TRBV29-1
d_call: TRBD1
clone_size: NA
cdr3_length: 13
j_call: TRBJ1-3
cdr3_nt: TGCAGCGTACAACAGGGGGCTGGAAACACCATATATTTT
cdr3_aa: CSVQQGAGNTIYF

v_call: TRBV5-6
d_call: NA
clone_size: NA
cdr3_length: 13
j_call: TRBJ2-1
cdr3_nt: TGTGCCAGCAGCTTGTTCCCCCCGGTCCGGCAGTTCTTC
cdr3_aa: CASSLFPPVRQFF

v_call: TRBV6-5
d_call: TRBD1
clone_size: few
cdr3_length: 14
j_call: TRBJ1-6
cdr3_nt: TGTGCCAGCAACAGGGGAGGAAGGAATTCACCCCTCCACTTT
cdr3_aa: CASNRGGRNSPLHF

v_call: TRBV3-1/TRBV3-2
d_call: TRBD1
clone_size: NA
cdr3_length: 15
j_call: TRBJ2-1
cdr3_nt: TGTGCCAGCAGCCCGAGGGACAGGAGCCACAATGAGCAGTTCTTC
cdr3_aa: CASSPRDRSHNEQFF

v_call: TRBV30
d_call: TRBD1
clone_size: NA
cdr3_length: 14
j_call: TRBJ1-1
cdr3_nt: TGTGCCTGGAGCGCCGGGACAGGGTCCACTGAAGCTTTCTTT
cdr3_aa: CAWSAGTGSTEAFF

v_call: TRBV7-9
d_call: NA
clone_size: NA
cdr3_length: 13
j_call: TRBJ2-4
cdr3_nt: TGTGCCAGCAGCCTTGAAGAGGGGGACATTCAGTACTTC
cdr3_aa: CASSLEEGDIQYF

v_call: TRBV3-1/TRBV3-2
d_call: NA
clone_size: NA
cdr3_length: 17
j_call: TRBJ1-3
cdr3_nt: TGTGCCAGCAGCCAAGATGTGCGGGGGGCCTCTGGAAACACCATATATTTT
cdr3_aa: CASSQDVRGASGNTIYF

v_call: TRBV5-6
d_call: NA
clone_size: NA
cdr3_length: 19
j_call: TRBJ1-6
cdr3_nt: TGTGCCAGCAGCTTGGCCTATACAGGGCTGAGCTCCTATAATTCACCCCTCCACTTT
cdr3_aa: CASSLAYTGLSSYNSPLHF

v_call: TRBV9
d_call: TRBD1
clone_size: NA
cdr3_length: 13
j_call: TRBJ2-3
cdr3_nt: TGTGCCAGCAGCGTCCAGGGGGAAGGTACGCAGTATTTT
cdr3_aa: CASSVQGEGTQYF

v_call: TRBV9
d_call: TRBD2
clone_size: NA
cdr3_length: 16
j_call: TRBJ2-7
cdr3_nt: TGTGCCAGCAGCACGTCGACTAGCGGGAGATCGGACGAGCAGTACTTC
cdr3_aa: CASSTSTSGRSDEQYF

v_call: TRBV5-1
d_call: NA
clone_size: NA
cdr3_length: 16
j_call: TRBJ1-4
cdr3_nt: TGCGCCAGCAGCGGGGGACACGCCGCAACTAATGAAAAACTGTTTTTT
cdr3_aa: CASSGGHAATNEKLFF

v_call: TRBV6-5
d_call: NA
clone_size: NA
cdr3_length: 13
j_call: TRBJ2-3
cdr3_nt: TGTGCCAGCGGTAGTGTAGACACAGATACGCAGTATTTT
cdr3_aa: CASGSVDTDTQYF

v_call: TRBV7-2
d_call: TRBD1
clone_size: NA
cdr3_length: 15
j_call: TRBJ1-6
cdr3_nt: TGTGCCAGCAGCTTAGGGGACAGGGACAATTCACCCCTCCACTTT
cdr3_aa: CASSLGDRDNSPLHF

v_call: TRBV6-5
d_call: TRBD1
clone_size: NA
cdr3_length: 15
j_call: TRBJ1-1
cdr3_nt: TGTGCCAGCAGCCTAAACAGGGGTTCGGTCACTGAAGCTTTCTTT
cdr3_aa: CASSLNRGSVTEAFF

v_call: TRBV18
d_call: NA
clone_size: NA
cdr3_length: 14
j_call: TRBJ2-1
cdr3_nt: TGTGCCAGCTCACCAGGGGGCGGCCTAAATGAGCAGTTCTTC
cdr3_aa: CASSPGGGLNEQFF

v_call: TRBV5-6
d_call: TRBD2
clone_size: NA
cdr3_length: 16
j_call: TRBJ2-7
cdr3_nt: TGTGCCAGCAGCCCTCCGGGCGGGAGGTCTACCTACGAGCAGTACTTC
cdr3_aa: CASSPPGGRSTYEQYF

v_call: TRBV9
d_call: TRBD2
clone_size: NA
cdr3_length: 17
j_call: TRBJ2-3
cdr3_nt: TGTGCCAGCAGCGTACTAGGACTAGCGGGCAGCACAGATACGCAGTATTTT
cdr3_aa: CASSVLGLAGSTDTQYF

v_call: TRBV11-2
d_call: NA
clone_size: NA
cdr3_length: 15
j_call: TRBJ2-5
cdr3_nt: TGTGCCAGCAGCTTAGTTCTATCGTACCAAGAGACCCAGTACTTC
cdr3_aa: CASSLVLSYQETQYF

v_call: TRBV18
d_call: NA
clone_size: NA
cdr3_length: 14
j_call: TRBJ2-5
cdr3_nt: TGTGCCAGCTCACTAGGAGGGGGCGAAGAGACCCAGTACTTC
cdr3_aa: CASSLGGGEETQYF

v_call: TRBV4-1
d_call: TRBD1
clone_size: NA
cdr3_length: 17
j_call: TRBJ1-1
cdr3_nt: TGCGCCAGCAGCCAAGCCCCCGGGACAGCTCTGAACACTGAAGCTTTCTTT
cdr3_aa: CASSQAPGTALNTEAFF

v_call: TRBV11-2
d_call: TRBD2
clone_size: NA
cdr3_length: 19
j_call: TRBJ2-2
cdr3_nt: TGTGCCAGCAGCACCCGACTAGCGGGAGATATGGTTCGCACCGGGGAGCTGTTTTTT
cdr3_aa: CASSTRLAGDMVRTGELFF

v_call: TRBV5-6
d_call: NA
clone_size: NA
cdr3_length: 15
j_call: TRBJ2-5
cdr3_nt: TGTGCCAGCAGCTTGACAGGGACCTACCAAGAGACCCAGTACTTC
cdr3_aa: CASSLTGTYQETQYF

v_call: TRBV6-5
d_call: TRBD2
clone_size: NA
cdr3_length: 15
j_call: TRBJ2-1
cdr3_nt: TGTGCCACCAGCCTAGCGGGCAACTCCTACAATGAGCAGTTCTTC
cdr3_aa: CATSLAGNSYNEQFF

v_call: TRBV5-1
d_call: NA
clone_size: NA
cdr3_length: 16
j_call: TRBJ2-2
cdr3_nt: TGCGCCAGCAGCTCCGAGGGAGCGGGTTACACCGGGGAGCTGTTTTTT
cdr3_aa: CASSSEGAGYTGELFF

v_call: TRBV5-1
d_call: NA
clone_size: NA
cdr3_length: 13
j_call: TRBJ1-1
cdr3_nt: TGCGCCAGCAGTCGGCAGGGTGGAGCTGAAGCTTTCTTT
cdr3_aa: CASSRQGGAEAFF

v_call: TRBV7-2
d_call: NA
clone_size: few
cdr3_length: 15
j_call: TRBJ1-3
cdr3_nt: TGTGCCAGCAGCCTAGACAGTATCGCTGGAAACACCATATATTTT
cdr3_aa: CASSLDSIAGNTIYF

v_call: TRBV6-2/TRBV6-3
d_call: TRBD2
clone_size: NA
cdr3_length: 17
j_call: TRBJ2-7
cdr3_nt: TGTGCCAGCAGCCCTCGGGGCGGCGGGAGGTCGACCTACGAGCAGTACTTC
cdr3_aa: CASSPRGGGRSTYEQYF